This T cell receptor (beta chain) was sequenced during a study of neurological immune-mediated disorders. Study-level results: Falling below healthy controls, multiple sclerosis showed the least TCR clonal expansion, while HTLV-1-associated myelopathy showed the most.

TCRdb re-called the 5' RACE reads through MiXCR, storing one row per CDR3 protein. This sample has fewer than 85,000 distinct CDR3 sequences, with about 5.2% found just once. This clonotype was seen at least ten times. The target antigen is unknown. Possible read error: a much larger clone is one base away. The CDR3 spans 14 residues. The V end was cut by 0 bases, the J end by 4 bases, with 7 bases between. Germline CDR1 and CDR2: SGHRS and YFSETQ. This sequence joins TRBV5-1 and TRBJ1-4; D is uncertain. The sequence was collected from a woman under 40 with multiple sclerosis. The sequenced sample was PBMCs. The CDR3 spells CASSLGKFNEKLFF. Here the CDR3 DNA reads TGCGCCAGCAGCTTGGGGAAGTTTAATGAAAAACTGTTTTTT.